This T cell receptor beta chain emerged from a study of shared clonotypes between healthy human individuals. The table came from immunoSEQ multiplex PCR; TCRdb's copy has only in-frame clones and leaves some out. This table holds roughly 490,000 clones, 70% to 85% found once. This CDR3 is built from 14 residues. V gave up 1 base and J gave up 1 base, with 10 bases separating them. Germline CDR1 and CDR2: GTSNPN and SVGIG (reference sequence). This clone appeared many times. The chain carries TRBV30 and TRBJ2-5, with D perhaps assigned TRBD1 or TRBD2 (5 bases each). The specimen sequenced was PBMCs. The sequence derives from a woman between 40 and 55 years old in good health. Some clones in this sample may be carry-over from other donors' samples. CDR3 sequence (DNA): TGTGCCTGGAGTGGGGGGAACCCCCAAGAGACCCAGTACTTC. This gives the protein CAWSGGNPQETQYF.